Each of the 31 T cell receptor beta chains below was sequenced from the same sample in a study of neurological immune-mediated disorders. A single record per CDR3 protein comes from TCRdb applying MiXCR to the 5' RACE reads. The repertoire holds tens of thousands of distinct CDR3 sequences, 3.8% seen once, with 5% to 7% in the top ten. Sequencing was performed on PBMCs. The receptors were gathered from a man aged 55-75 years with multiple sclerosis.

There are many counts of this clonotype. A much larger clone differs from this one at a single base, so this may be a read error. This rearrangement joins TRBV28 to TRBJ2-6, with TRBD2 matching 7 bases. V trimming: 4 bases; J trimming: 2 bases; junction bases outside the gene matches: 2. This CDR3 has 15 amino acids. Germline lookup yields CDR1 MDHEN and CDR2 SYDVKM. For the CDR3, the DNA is TGTGCCAGCAGTTCCCGGGGGGCTGGGGCCAACGTCCTGACTTTC. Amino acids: CASSSRGAGANVLTF.

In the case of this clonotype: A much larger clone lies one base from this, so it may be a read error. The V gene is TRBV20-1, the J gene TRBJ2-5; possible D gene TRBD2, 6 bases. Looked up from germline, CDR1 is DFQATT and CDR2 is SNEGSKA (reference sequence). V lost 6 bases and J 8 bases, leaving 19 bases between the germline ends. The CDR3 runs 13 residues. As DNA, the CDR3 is TGCAGTGCCTGGGACTTCCGACAGAAAACCCAGTACTTC. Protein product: CSAWDFRQKTQYF.

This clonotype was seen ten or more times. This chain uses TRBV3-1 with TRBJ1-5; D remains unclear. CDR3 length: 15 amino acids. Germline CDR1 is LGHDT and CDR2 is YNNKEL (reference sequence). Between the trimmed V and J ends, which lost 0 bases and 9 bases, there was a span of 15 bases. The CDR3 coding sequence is TGTGCCAGCAGCCAAGACCCGGACTCCTGGGGGCCCCAGCATTTT. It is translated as CASSQDPDSWGPQHF.

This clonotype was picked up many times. CDR3 region: CSVLAGSVNTEAFF. DNA of the CDR3: TGCAGCGTTTTGGCAGGGTCCGTGAACACTGAAGCTTTCTTT. The genes are TRBV29-1 and TRBJ1-1; possible D gene TRBD1, 5 bases. The CDR3 extends over 14 amino acids. CDR1 SQVTM and CDR2 ANQGSEA come from the germline V gene. V was trimmed by 5 bases and J by 0 bases, leaving 13 bases between them. Together with reference TRBV29-1 and TRBJ1-1, the CDR3 gives the full variable domain: SAVISQKPSRDICQRGTSLTIQCQVDSQVTMMFWYRQQPGQSLTLIATANQGSEATYESGFVIDKFPISRPNLTFSTLTVSNMSPEDSSIYLCSVLAGSVNTEAFFGQGTRLTVV.

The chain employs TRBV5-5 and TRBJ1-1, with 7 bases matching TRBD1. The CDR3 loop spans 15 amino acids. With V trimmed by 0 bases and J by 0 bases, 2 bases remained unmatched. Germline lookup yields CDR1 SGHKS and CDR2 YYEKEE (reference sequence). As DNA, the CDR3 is TGTGCCAGCAGCTTGGTACAGGGGATGAACACTGAAGCTTTCTTT. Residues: CASSLVQGMNTEAFF. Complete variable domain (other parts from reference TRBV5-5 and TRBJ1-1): DAGVTQSPTHLIKTRGQQVTLRCSPISGHKSVSWYQQVLGQGPQFIFQYYEKEERGRGNFPDRFSARQFPNYSSELNVNALLLGDSALYLCASSLVQGMNTEAFFGQGTRLTVV.

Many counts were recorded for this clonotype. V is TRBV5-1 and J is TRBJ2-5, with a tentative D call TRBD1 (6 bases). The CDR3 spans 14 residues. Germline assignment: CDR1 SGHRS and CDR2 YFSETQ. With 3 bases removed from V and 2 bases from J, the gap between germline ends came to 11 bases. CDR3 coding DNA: TGCGCCAGCAGCTCCGATGGACAGCAAGAGACCCAGTACTTC. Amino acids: CASSSDGQQETQYF.

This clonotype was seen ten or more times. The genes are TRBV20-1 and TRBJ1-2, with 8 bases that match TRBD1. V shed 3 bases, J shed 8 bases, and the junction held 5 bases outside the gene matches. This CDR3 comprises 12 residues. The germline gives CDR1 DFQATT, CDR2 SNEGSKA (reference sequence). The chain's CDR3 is CSASRGRGGYTF. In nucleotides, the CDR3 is TGCAGTGCTAGCAGGGGGCGAGGGGGCTACACCTTC.

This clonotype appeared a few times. In DNA, the CDR3 is TGTGCCAGCCAGACTAGCGGGAGGTTTAGGGAGCAGTTCTTC. Protein sequence: CASQTSGRFREQFF. V gene TRBV19 combines with J gene TRBJ2-1; 13 nucleotides agree with TRBD2. V was clipped by 9 bases and J by 10 bases; unmatched bases: 9. Germline loops: CDR1 LNHDA, CDR2 SQIVND (reference sequence). This CDR3 spans 14 amino acids.

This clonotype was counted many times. The CDR3, as DNA: TGTGCCAGCAGTTTAAGTCCAGGCTATAATTCACCCCTCCACTTT. Translating it yields CASSLSPGYNSPLHF. V is TRBV12-3 or TRBV12-4 and J is TRBJ1-6; D is undetermined. Trimming left V 2 bases short and J 3 bases short, with 8 bases between. The CDR3 has 15 residues.

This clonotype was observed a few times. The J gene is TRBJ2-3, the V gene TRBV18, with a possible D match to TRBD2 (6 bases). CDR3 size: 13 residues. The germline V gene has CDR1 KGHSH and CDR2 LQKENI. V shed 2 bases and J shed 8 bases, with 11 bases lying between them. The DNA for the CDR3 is TGTGCCAGCTCACCAGACGGAGGGTCTACGCAGTATTTT. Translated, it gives CASSPDGGSTQYF. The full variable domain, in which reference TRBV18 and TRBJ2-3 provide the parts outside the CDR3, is NAGVMQNPRHLVRRRGQEARLRCSPMKGHSHVYWYRQLPEEGLKFMVYLQKENIIDESGMPKERFSAEFPKEGPSILRIQQVVRGDSAAYFCASSPDGGSTQYFGPGTRLTVL.

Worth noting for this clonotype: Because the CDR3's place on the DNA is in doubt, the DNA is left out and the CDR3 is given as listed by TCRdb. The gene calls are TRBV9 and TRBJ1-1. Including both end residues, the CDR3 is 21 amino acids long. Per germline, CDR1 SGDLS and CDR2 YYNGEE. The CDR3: CASSFYICSGPQRWMNTEAFF.

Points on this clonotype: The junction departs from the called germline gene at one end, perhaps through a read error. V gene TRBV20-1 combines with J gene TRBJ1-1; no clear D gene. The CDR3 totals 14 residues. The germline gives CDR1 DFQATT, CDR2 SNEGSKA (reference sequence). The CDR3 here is CSGPQRWMNTAAFF. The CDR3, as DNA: TGCAGTGGTCCACAGAGATGGATGAACACTGCAGCTTTCTTT.

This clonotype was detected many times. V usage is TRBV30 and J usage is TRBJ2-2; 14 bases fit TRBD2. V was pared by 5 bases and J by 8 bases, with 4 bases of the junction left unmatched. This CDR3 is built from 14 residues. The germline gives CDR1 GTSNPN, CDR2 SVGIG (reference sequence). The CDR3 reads CAWGLAGGVGELFF. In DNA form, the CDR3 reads TGTGCCTGGGGACTAGCGGGAGGTGTGGGGGAGCTGTTTTTT. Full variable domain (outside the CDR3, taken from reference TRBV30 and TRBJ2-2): SQTIHQWPATLVQPVGSPLSLECTVEGTSNPNLYWYRQAAGRGLQLLFYSVGIGQISSEVPQNLSASRPQDRQFILSSKKLLLSDSGFYLCAWGLAGGVGELFFGEGSRLTVL.

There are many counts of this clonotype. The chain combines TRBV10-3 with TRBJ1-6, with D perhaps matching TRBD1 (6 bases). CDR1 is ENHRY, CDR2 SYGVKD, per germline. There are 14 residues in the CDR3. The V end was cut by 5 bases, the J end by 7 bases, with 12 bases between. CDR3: CAISQYTGNSPLHF. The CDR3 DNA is TGTGCCATCAGTCAGTATACAGGGAATTCACCCCTCCACTTT.

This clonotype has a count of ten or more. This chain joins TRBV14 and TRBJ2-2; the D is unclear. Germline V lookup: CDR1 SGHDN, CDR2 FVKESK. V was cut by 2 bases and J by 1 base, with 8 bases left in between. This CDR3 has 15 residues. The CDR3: CASSQKGWNTGELFF. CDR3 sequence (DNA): TGTGCCAGCAGCCAAAAGGGTTGGAACACCGGGGAGCTGTTTTTT.

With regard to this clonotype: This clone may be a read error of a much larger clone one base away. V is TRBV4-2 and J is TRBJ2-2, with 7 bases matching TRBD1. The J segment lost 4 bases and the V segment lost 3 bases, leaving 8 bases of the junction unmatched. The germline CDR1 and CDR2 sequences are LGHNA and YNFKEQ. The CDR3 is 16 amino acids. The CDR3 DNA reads TGTGCCAGCAGCCACCACGGACAGGCGGCCACCGGGGAGCTGTTTTTT. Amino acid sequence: CASSHHGQAATGELFF.

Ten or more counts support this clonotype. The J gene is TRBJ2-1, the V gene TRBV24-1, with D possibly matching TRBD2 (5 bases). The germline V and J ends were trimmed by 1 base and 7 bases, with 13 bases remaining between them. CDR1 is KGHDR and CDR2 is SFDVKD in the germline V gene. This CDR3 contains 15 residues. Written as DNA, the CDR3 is TGTGCCACCAGTGATTTAACCGGGATGGATAATGAGCAGTTCTTC. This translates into CATSDLTGMDNEQFF.

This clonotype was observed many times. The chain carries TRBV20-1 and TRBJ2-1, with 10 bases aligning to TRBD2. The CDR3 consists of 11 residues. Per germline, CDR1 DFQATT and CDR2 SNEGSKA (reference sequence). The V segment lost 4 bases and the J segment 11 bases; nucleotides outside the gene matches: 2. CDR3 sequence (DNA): TGCAGTGCTACTAGCGGGAGCAAGCAGTTCTTC. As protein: CSATSGSKQFF.

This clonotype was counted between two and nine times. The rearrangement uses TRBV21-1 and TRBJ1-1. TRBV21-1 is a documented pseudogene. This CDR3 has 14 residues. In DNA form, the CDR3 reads TGTGCCAGACCCCACCCGGACGTTCACACTGAAGCTTTCTTT. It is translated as CARPHPDVHTEAFF.

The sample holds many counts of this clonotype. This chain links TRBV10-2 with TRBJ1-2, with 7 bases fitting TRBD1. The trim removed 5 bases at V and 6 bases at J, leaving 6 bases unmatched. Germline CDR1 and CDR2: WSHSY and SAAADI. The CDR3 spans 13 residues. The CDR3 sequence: CASSPDRRDGYTF. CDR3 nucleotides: TGCGCCAGCAGTCCGGACAGGCGGGATGGCTACACCTTC.

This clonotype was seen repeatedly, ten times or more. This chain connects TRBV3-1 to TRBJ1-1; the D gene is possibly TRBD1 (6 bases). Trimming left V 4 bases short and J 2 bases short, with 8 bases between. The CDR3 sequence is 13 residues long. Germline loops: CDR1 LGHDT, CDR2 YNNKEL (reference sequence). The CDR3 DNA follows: TGTGCCAGCAGCCGGACAGTTAACACTGAAGCTTTCTTT. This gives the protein CASSRTVNTEAFF. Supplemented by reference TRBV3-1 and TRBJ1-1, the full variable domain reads DTAVSQTPKYLVTQMGNDKSIKCEQNLGHDTMYWYKQDSKKFLKIMFSYNNKELIINETVPNRFSPKSPDKAHLNLHINSLELGDSAVYFCASSRTVNTEAFFGQGTRLTVV.

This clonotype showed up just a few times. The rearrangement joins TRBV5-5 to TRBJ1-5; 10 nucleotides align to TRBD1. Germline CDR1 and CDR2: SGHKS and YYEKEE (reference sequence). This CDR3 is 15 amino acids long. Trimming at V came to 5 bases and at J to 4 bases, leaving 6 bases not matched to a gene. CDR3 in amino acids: CASRPGTGVNQPQHF. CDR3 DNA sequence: TGTGCCAGCAGGCCGGGGACAGGGGTTAATCAGCCCCAGCATTTT.

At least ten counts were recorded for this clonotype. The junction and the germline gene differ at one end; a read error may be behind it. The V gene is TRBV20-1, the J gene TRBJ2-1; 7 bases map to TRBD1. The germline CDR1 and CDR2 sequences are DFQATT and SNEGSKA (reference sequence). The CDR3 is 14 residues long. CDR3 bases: TGCAGTGCTAGGACAGGGTCAAGATACAGTGAGCAGTTCTTC. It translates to CSARTGSRYSEQFF.

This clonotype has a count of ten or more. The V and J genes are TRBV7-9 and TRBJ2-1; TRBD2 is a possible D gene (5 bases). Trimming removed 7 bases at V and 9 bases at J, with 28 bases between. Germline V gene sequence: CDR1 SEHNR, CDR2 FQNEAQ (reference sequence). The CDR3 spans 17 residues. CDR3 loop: CASMTRDGRIDRGEQFF. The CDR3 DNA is TGTGCCAGCATGACCCGTGATGGCAGAATCGATCGGGGTGAGCAGTTCTTC.

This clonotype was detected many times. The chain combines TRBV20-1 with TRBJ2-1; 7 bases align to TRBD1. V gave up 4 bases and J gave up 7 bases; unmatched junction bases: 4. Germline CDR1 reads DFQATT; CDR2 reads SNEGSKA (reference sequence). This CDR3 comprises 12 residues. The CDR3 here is CSATTGQNEQFF. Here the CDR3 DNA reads TGCAGTGCTACGACAGGGCAGAATGAGCAGTTCTTC.

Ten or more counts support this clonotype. CDR3: CSARDKGFAYEQFF. CDR3 nucleotides: TGCAGTGCTAGAGATAAGGGCTTTGCATATGAGCAGTTCTTC. The chain employs TRBV20-1 and TRBJ2-1, with D hard to call. The V and J ends lost 0 bases and 8 bases respectively, with 14 bases between them. The V gene's germline CDR1 is DFQATT and CDR2 SNEGSKA (reference sequence). This CDR3 is 14 amino acids long.

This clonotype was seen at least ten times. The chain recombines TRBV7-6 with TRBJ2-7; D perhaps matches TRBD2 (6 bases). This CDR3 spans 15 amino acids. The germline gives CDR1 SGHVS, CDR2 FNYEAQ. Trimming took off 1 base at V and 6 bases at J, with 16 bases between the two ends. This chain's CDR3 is CASSLVEGLASEQYF. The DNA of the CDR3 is TGTGCCAGCAGCTTAGTAGAAGGGCTAGCGTCCGAGCAGTACTTC. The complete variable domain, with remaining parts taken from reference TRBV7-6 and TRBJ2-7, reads GAGVSQSPRYKVTKRGQDVALRCDPISGHVSLYWYRQALGQGPEFLTYFNYEAQQDKSGLPNDRFSAERPEGSISTLTIQRTEQRDSAMYRCASSLVEGLASEQYFGPGTRLTVT.

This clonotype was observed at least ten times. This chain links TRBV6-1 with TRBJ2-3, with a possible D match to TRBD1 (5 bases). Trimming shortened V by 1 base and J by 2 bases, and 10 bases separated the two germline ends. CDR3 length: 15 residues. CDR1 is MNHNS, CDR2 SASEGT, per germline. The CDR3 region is CASSEVGRVTDTQYF. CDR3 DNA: TGTGCCAGCAGTGAAGTGGGCAGGGTCACAGATACGCAGTATTTT.

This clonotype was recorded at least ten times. The CDR3: CSARDTGLDQPQHF. CDR3 sequence (DNA): TGCAGTGCTAGGGATACAGGGCTGGATCAGCCCCAGCATTTT. The chain uses TRBV20-1 and TRBJ1-5; a weak D match, TRBD1 (6 bases). The V end was cut by 3 bases, the J end by 5 bases, with 14 bases between. This CDR3 spans 14 amino acids. The germline V gene encodes CDR1 DFQATT and CDR2 SNEGSKA (reference sequence).

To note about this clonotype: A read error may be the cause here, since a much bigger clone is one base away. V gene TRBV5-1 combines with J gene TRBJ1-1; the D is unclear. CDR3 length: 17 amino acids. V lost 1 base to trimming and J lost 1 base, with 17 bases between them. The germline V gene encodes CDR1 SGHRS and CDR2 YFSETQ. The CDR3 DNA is TGCGCCAGCAGCTTGAGACCGTTGCTGGAAGGGAACACTGAAGCTTTCTTT. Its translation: CASSLRPLLEGNTEAFF.

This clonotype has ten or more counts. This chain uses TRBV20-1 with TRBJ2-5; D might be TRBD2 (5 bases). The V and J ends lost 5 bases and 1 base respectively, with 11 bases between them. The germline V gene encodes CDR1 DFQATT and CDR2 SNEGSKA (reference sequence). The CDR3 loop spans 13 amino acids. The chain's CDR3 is CSASGLTQETQYF. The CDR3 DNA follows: TGCAGTGCTTCCGGACTTACCCAAGAGACCCAGTACTTC.